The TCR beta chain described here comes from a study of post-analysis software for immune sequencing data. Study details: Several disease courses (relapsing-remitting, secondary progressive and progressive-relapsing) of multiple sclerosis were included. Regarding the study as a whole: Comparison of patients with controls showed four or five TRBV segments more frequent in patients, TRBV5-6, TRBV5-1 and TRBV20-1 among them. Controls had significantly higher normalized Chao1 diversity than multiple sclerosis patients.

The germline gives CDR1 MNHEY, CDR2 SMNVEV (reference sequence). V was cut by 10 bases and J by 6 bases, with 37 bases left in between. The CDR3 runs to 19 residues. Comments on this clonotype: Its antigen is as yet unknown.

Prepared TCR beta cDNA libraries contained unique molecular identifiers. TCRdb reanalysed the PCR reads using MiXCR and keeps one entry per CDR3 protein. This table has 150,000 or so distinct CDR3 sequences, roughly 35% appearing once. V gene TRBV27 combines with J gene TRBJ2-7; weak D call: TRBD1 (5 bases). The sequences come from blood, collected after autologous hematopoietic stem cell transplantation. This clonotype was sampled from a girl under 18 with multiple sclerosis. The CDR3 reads CATLGEPGYPRVWCSEQYF. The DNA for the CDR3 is TGTGCCACCCTAGGGGAACCCGGGTACCCAAGGGTCTGGTGTTCCGAGCAGTACTTC.